Listed here is a single T cell receptor (beta chain). Participants' reported clinical history set cohort assignment. The study counted Cohort 3 donors as recovered given two negative PCRs, clearance, or symptom resolution. The table came from immunoSEQ multiplex PCR; TCRdb's copy has only in-frame clones and leaves some out. Among some 300,000 clones listed, roughly 86% were seen once. The data derive from a study of blood T cell repertoires in COVID-19. Per the germline V gene, CDR1 is MNHNY and CDR2 is SVGAGI (reference sequence). The CDR3 covers 14 residues. V was trimmed by 4 bases and J by 4 bases, leaving 10 bases between them.

The gene calls are TRBV6-6 and TRBJ1-4, with D possibly TRBD1 on 5 matching bases. The clonotype comes from a young woman who had recovered from COVID-19. Material for sequencing was PBMCs or T cells enriched from blood (not recorded which). The CDR3 sequence: CASSWGEGNEKLFF. CDR3 coding DNA: TGTGCCAGCAGTTGGGGGGAGGGTAATGAAAAACTGTTTTTT.